The clone carrying this T cell receptor beta chain has only a few counts. Its specificity is not known. This entry comes from a study of CD8 T cells in ankylosing spondylitis. The TCR beta libraries were generated through quantitative 5'-RACE incorporating molecular barcodes. TCRdb analysed the 5' RACE reads with MiXCR anew, one entry per CDR3 protein. Of hundreds of thousands of distinct CDR3 sequences listed, roughly 26% are singletons. Study observations and caveats: Matched ankylosing spondylitis synovial fluid reportedly showed significant enrichment of disease-linked clones. A TCR beta motif made of about 8 highly homologous variants seemed typical of ankylosing spondylitis blood. Past research had described some motif variants in reactive arthritis synovial fluid and blood.

Deletions cut 6 bases from V and 0 bases from J, with 18 bases between. The CDR3 sequence is 16 residues long. CDR1 and CDR2 (germline): SQVTM, ANQGSEA. Sequencing used blood, either unsorted or a sorted T cell fraction (not recorded which). The clonotype comes from a male donor with ankylosing spondylitis or in good health (not recorded which). This chain joins TRBV29-1 and TRBJ2-1; the D call may be TRBD1 or TRBD2 (5 bases each). For the CDR3, the DNA is TGCAGCGTGGGTGGGGGACGGACCAGCTCCTACAATGAGCAGTTCTTC. Its translation is CSVGGGRTSSYNEQFF.